Each of the 18 T cell receptor beta chains below was sequenced from the same sample in a study of T-cell memory formation after mild COVID-19. TCRdb re-called the 5' RACE reads with MiXCR, one entry per CDR3 protein. Here the sample spans 170,000 or so distinct CDR3 sequences, about a fifth being singletons. The sample consisted of PBMCs or a T cell subset sorted from them (not recorded which). The receptor source for this set is an adult woman who had mild COVID-19 (a few samples of this study predate the infection). Cell type and time point are not known.

This clonotype was detected a few times. This chain links TRBV29-1 with TRBJ2-1; TRBD2 matches at 9 bases. CDR3 size: 12 residues. In germline, CDR1 is SQVTM, CDR2 ANQGSEA. The CDR3 sequence is CSGISGRREQFF. The CDR3 nucleotides read TGCAGTGGGATTAGCGGGAGAAGGGAGCAGTTCTTC.

This chain joins TRBV4-1 and TRBJ1-3; D is ambiguous. The CDR3 runs 13 residues. The germline V and J ends were trimmed by 1 base and 4 bases, with 5 bases remaining between them. From germline, CDR1 is MGHRA and CDR2 YSYEKL. CDR3 coding DNA: TGCGCCAGCAGCCAAGCGGGGGGAAACACCATATATTTT. Translating gives CASSQAGGNTIYF.

This clonotype was detected a few times. This chain uses TRBV19 with TRBJ2-7; the D gene is possibly TRBD1 (5 bases). The length of the CDR3 is 14 residues. Germline V gene sequence: CDR1 LNHDA, CDR2 SQIVND (reference sequence). V gave up 2 bases and J gave up 6 bases, with 14 bases separating them. CDR3 protein: CASSIYSQGTEQYF. CDR3 nucleotide sequence: TGTGCCAGTAGTATATATTCCCAGGGTACCGAGCAGTACTTC.

The J gene is TRBJ1-1, the V gene TRBV5-6; D gene ambiguous. This CDR3 spans 13 amino acids. Germline V gene sequence: CDR1 SGHDT, CDR2 YYEEEE. Trimming took 0 bases from V and 4 from J, leaving 7 bases between them. The CDR3 bases are TGTGCCAGCAGCTTGGGAACTACCACTGAAGCTTTCTTT. Its translation: CASSLGTTTEAFF.

This chain joins TRBV27 and TRBJ1-1; the D gene is possibly TRBD1 (5 bases). Germline loops: CDR1 MNHEY, CDR2 SMNVEV (reference sequence). The CDR3 sequence is 14 residues long. V was pared by 6 bases and J by 5 bases, with 16 bases between. The CDR3 bases are TGTGCCAGCAGCTTAGGGACGAAGGAGACTGAAGCTTTCTTT. Residues: CASSLGTKETEAFF.

The rearrangement links TRBV6-4 to TRBJ2-2, with D possibly being TRBD1 or TRBD2 (7 bases each). The CDR3 contains 17 residues. The germline CDR1 and CDR2 sequences are MRHNA and SNTAGT. With 6 bases removed from V and 1 base from J, the gap between germline ends came to 18 bases. The CDR3 bases are TGTGCCAGCAGGCTCCCAGGGGGGGGCCTGAACACCGGGGAGCTGTTTTTT. Protein: CASRLPGGGLNTGELFF.

This clonotype was detected a few times. The genes are TRBV5-6 and TRBJ1-1; tentatively, D is TRBD1 (5 bases). The length of the CDR3 is 16 residues. The V gene's germline CDR1 is SGHDT and CDR2 YYEEEE. Trimming pared 1 base from V and 1 base from J, leaving 14 bases between. As DNA, the CDR3 is TGTGCCAGCAGCTTGCCCCACTTGGGGGGGAACACTGAAGCTTTCTTT. It is translated as CASSLPHLGGNTEAFF.

The table lists this clonotype with a few counts. The chain uses TRBV2 and TRBJ2-7; a weak D match, TRBD1 (6 bases). This CDR3 has 14 residues. Between the trimmed V and J ends, which lost 5 bases and 2 bases, there was a span of 13 bases. The germline gives CDR1 SNHLY, CDR2 FYNNEI. CDR3 amino acids: CASSPGRDTYEQYF. CDR3 DNA sequence: TGTGCCAGCAGTCCTGGACGGGACACCTACGAGCAGTACTTC. Together with reference TRBV2 and TRBJ2-7, the CDR3 gives the full variable domain: EPEVTQTPSHQVTQMGQEVILRCVPISNHLYFYWYRQILGQKVEFLVSFYNNEISEKSEIFDDQFSVERPDGSNFTLKIRSTKLEDSAMYFCASSPGRDTYEQYFGPGTRLTVT.

The chain combines TRBV9 with TRBJ2-5; TRBD1 matches at 12 bases. Per the germline V gene, CDR1 is SGDLS and CDR2 is YYNGEE. The CDR3 runs to 17 residues. With V trimmed by 6 bases and J by 5 bases, 14 bases remained unmatched. DNA of the CDR3: TGTGCCAGCACCCCTGGCGAGGGGACAGGGGGCTGGGAGACCCAGTACTTC. Its translation is CASTPGEGTGGWETQYF.

V is TRBV7-9 and J is TRBJ2-1, with D perhaps matching TRBD2 (6 bases). Looked up from germline, CDR1 is SEHNR and CDR2 is FQNEAQ (reference sequence). Trimming left V 4 bases short and J 8 bases short, with 15 bases between. The CDR3 is 14 amino acids. The CDR3 is CASSSSAGDDEQFF. DNA of the CDR3: TGTGCCAGCAGCTCTAGCGCTGGGGACGATGAGCAGTTCTTC.

V usage is TRBV6-5 and J usage is TRBJ2-3, with D tentatively TRBD2 (6 bases). V lost 0 bases, J lost 0 bases, and 13 bases lay in between. CDR3 length equals 17 residues. The germline CDR1 and CDR2 sequences are MNHEY and SVGAGI. The CDR3 bases are TGTGCCAGCAGTTACTCAGGTGGGGGGACCAGCACAGATACGCAGTATTTT. The encoded protein is CASSYSGGGTSTDTQYF.

The rearrangement uses TRBV9 and TRBJ2-7; D could derive from TRBD1 or TRBD2 (5 bases each). The CDR3 contains 13 residues. Germline assignment: CDR1 SGDLS and CDR2 YYNGEE. V was trimmed by 3 bases and J by 7 bases, leaving 14 bases between them. This CDR3 reads CASSGAGPGEQYF. The CDR3 DNA reads as TGTGCCAGCAGCGGGGCAGGGCCGGGGGAGCAGTACTTC.

The chain has TRBV7-9 and TRBJ1-2; the match to TRBD1 covers 9 bases. The length of the CDR3 is 13 residues. Germline-derived CDR1 and CDR2 are SEHNR and FQNEAQ (reference sequence). The trim removed 6 bases at V and 3 bases at J, leaving 2 bases unmatched. The CDR3 DNA follows: TGTGCCAGCAGTGGACAGGGGCACTATGGCTACACCTTC. Translating gives CASSGQGHYGYTF.

The chain links TRBV7-9 to TRBJ2-2; TRBD1 matches 7 bases. The V segment lost 5 bases and the J segment 3 bases; nucleotides outside the gene matches: 6. CDR1 and CDR2 (germline): SEHNR, FQNEAQ (reference sequence). This CDR3 contains 15 residues. The CDR3 DNA reads TGTGCCAGCAGCCCGAGGGGGCGCGACACCGGGGAGCTGTTTTTT. Amino acid sequence: CASSPRGRDTGELFF. Drawing the rest from reference TRBV7-9 and TRBJ2-2, the complete variable domain is DTGVSQNPRHKITKRGQNVTFRCDPISEHNRLYWYRQTLGQGPEFLTYFQNEAQLEKSRLLSDRFSAERPKGSFSTLEIQRTEQGDSAMYLCASSPRGRDTGELFFGEGSRLTVL.

The J gene is TRBJ1-4, the V gene TRBV12-3 or TRBV12-4; D is ambiguous. The CDR3 spans 14 residues. V dropped 1 base and J dropped 5 bases, with 8 bases sitting between them. CDR3 loop: CASSLEAYNEKLFF. CDR3 DNA sequence: TGTGCCAGCAGTTTAGAGGCATACAATGAAAAACTGTTTTTT.

V usage is TRBV29-1 and J usage is TRBJ1-5; D may be TRBD1 (6 bases). The CDR3 is 14 residues long. V dropped 5 bases and J dropped 2 bases, with 13 bases sitting between them. Germline CDR1 and CDR2: SQVTM and ANQGSEA. CDR3 sequence: CSVPTGLGNQPQHF. The CDR3, as DNA: TGCAGCGTTCCAACAGGGTTGGGCAATCAGCCCCAGCATTTT. Variable domain in full (rest from reference TRBV29-1 and TRBJ1-5): SAVISQKPSRDICQRGTSLTIQCQVDSQVTMMFWYRQQPGQSLTLIATANQGSEATYESGFVIDKFPISRPNLTFSTLTVSNMSPEDSSIYLCSVPTGLGNQPQHFGDGTRLSIL.

V gene TRBV6-1 combines with J gene TRBJ2-6; TRBD1 aligns across 7 bases. CDR1 is MNHNS, CDR2 SASEGT, per germline. V shed 5 bases and J 1 base; nucleotides not matched to a gene: 5. The CDR3 covers 16 residues. DNA for the CDR3: TGTGCCAGCAGTTTCACAGGGGCGTCTGGGGCCAACGTCCTGACTTTC. Translated: CASSFTGASGANVLTF.

Notes on this clonotype: Since a much larger clone is just one base distant, this may be a read error. This chain links TRBV24-1 with TRBJ1-1; D gene uncertain. Between the trimmed V and J ends, which lost 1 base and 2 bases, there was a span of 1 base. The germline gives CDR1 KGHDR, CDR2 SFDVKD. The CDR3 spans 12 residues. In DNA form, the CDR3 reads TGTGCCACCAGTGATTTTAACACTGAAGCTTTCTTT. Its protein is CATSDFNTEAFF.